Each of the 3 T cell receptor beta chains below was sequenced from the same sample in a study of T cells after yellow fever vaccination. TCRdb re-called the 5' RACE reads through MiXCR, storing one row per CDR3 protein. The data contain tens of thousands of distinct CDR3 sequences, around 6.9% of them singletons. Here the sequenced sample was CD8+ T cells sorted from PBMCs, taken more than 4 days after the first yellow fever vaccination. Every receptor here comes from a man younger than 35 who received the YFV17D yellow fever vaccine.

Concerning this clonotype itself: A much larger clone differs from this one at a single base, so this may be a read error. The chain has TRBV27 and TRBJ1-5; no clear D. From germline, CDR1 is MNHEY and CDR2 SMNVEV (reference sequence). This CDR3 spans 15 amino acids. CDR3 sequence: CASSLSREGKQPQHF. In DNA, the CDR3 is TGTGCCAGCAGTTTATCGAGAGAGGGCAAACAGCCCCAGCATTTT.

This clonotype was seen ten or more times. The CDR3 loop is CASRERNTGSFAEQFF. The CDR3 bases are TGTGCCAGCAGGGAGAGAAATACCGGGTCCTTCGCCGAGCAGTTCTTC. This chain connects TRBV2 to TRBJ2-1; D ambiguous. V was shortened by 6 bases and J by 10 bases, with 25 bases between the two germline ends. Germline CDR1 SNHLY, CDR2 FYNNEI. This CDR3 has 16 residues. The variable domain in full, with the rest retrieved from reference TRBV2 and TRBJ2-1, is EPEVTQTPSHQVTQMGQEVILRCVPISNHLYFYWYRQILGQKVEFLVSFYNNEISEKSEIFDDQFSVERPDGSNFTLKIRSTKLEDSAMYFCASRERNTGSFAEQFFGPGTRLTVL.

The CDR3 protein is CASSQEGPREQFF. CDR3 DNA sequence: TGCGCCAGCAGCCAAGAAGGACCCCGGGAGCAGTTCTTC. The chain links TRBV4-3 to TRBJ2-1, with D uncertain. Germline CDR1 LGHNA, CDR2 YSLEER. The CDR3 has 13 amino acids. The germline V and J ends were trimmed by 0 bases and 10 bases, with 10 bases remaining between them.